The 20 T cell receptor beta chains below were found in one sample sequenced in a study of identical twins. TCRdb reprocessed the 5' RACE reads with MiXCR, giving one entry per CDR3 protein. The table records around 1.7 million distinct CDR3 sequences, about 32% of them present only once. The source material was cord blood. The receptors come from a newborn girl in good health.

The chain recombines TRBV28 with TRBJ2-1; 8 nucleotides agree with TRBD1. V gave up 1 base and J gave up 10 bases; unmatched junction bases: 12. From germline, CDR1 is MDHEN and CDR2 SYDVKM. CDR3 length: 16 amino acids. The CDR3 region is CASSLSGGVRPYEQFF. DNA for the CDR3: TGTGCCAGCAGTTTATCAGGGGGCGTCCGCCCCTACGAGCAGTTCTTC.

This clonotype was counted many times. The CDR3 loop is CSVDSASGRYEQYF. The CDR3, as DNA: TGCAGCGTTGATTCGGCTAGCGGGCGTTACGAGCAGTACTTC. This sequence joins TRBV29-1 and TRBJ2-7, with 8 bases that match TRBD2. In germline, CDR1 is SQVTM, CDR2 ANQGSEA. Germline trimming cut 3 bases from V and 4 bases from J; bases unmatched to any gene: 8. This CDR3 has 14 amino acids.

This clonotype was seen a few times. This chain's CDR3 is CASSLGTGALNTEAFF. The CDR3 nucleotides are TGTGCCAGCAGCTTGGGGACAGGGGCTTTGAACACTGAAGCTTTCTTT. The genes are TRBV7-2 and TRBJ1-1, with TRBD1 matching 10 bases. CDR1 is SGHTA and CDR2 is FQGNSA in the germline V gene. Trimming at V came to 3 bases and at J to 0 bases, leaving 4 bases not matched to a gene. The CDR3 runs to 16 residues.

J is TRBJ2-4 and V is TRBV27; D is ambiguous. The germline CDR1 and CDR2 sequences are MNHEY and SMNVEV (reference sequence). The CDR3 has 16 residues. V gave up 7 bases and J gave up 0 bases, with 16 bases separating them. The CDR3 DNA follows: TGTGCCAGCACTCCAGCCGAAACGACAGCCAAAAACATTCAGTACTTC. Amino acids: CASTPAETTAKNIQYF.

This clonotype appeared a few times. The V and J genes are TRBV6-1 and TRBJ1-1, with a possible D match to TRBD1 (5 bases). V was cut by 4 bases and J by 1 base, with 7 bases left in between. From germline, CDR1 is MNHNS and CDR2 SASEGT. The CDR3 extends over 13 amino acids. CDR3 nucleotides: TGTGCCAGCAGTGTGGGGGAGAACACTGAAGCTTTCTTT. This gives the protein CASSVGENTEAFF.

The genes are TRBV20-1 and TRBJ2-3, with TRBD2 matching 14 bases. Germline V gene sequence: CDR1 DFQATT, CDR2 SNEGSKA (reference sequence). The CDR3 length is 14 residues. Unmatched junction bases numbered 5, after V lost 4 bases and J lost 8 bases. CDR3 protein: CSAKGGLAGVTQYF. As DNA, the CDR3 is TGCAGTGCTAAAGGGGGACTAGCGGGAGTTACGCAGTATTTT.

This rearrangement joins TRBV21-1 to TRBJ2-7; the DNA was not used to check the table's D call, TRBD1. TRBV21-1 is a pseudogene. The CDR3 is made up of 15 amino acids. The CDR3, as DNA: TGTGCCAGCAGCACCAACTCAAGACAGTGCTACGAGCAGTACTTC. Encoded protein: CASSTNSRQCYEQYF.

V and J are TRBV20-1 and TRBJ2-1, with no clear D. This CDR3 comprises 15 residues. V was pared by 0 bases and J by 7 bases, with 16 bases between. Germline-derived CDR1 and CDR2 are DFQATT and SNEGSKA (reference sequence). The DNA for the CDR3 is TGCAGTGCTAGAGATTGGTGGCAGGCCAAGAATGAGCAGTTCTTC. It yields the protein CSARDWWQAKNEQFF.

The CDR3 protein is CASSIMAGANYGYTF. CDR3 bases: TGTGCCAGTAGTATCATGGCAGGCGCTAACTATGGCTACACCTTC. V is TRBV19 and J is TRBJ1-2; no reliable D call. Looked up from germline, CDR1 is LNHDA and CDR2 is SQIVND (reference sequence). Trimming took 3 bases from V and 0 from J, leaving 11 bases between them. This CDR3 contains 15 residues.

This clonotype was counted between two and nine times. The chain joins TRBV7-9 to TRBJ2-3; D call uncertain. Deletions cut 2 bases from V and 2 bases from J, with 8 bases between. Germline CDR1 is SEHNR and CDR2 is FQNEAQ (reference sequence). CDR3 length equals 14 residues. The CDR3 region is CASSLRTATDTQYF. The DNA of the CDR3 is TGTGCCAGCAGCTTAAGGACCGCCACAGATACGCAGTATTTT.

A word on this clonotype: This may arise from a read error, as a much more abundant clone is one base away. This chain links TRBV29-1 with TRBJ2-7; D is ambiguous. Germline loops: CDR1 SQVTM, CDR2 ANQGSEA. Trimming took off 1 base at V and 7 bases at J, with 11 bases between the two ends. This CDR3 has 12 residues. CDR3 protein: CSVEVLHNEQYF. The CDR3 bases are TGCAGCGTTGAAGTCCTTCACAATGAGCAGTACTTC.

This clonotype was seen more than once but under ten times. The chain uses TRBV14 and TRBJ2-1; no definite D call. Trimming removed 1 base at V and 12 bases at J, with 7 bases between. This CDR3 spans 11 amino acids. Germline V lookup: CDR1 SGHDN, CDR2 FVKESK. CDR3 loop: CASSQGGVQFF. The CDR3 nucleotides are TGTGCCAGCAGCCAAGGTGGAGTGCAGTTCTTC.

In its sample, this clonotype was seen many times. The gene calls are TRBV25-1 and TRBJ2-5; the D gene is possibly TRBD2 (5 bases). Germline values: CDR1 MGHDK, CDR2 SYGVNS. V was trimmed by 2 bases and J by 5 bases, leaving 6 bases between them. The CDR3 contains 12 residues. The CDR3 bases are TGTGCCAGCAGTGAAACTAGGGAGACCCAGTACTTC. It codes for CASSETRETQYF.

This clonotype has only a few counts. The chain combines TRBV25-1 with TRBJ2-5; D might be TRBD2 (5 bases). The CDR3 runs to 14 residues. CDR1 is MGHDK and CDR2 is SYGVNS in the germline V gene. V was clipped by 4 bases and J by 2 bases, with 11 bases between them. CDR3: CASSATGLQETQYF. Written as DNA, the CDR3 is TGTGCCAGCAGTGCTACCGGACTTCAAGAGACCCAGTACTTC.

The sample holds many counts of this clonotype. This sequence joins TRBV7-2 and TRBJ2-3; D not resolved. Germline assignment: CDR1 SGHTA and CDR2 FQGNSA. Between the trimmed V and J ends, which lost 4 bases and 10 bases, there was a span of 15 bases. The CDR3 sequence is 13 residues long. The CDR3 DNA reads TGTGCCAGCAGCTCGACGGGTTCTACGGCGCAGTATTTT. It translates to CASSSTGSTAQYF.

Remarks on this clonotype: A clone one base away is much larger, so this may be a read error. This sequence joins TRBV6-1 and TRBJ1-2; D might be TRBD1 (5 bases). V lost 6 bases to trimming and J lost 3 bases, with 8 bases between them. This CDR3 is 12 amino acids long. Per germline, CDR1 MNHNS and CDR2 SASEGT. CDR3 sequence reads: CASRQDDYGYTF. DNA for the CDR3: TGTGCCAGCAGACAGGATGACTATGGCTACACCTTC.

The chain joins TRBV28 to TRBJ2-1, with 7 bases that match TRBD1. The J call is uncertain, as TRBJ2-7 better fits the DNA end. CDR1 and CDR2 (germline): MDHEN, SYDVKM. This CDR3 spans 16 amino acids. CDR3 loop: CASSSGQMGPYNEQYF. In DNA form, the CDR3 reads TGTGCCAGCAGTTCGGGACAGATGGGACCCTACAATGAGCAGTACTTC.

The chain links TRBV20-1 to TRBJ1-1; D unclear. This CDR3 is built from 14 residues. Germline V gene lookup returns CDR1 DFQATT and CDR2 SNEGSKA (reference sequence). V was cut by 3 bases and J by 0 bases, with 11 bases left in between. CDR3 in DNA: TGCAGTGCTAGCGTGCGGGCGTTGAACACTGAAGCTTTCTTT. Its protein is CSASVRALNTEAFF.

As DNA, the CDR3 is TGTGCCAGCAGCCAAGGGCCCTCGAGCTCCTATAATTCACCCCTCCACTTT. This gives the protein CASSQGPSSSYNSPLHF. The chain couples TRBV4-2 to TRBJ1-6; D is unresolved. The V gene's germline CDR1 is LGHNA and CDR2 YNFKEQ. The V end was cut by 1 base, the J end by 0 bases, with 10 bases between. The CDR3 runs to 17 residues.

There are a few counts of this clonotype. The CDR3 sequence is CASSYGPGRNSYGYTF. For the CDR3, the DNA is TGTGCCAGCAGTTACGGCCCAGGGAGGAATTCCTATGGCTACACCTTC. This chain links TRBV6-6 with TRBJ1-2; D perhaps matches TRBD1 (5 bases). CDR3 length equals 16 residues. The V gene lost 2 bases and the J gene lost 4 bases, with 17 bases spanning the gap. From germline, CDR1 is MNHNY and CDR2 SVGAGI (reference sequence).